This TCR beta chain was retrieved from a study of CD8+ T cells in alopecia areata. Regarding treatment: oral pan-JAK inhibitor, 5-10 mg twice daily. Germline V gene data show CDR1 as SQVTM and CDR2 as ANQGSEA. V was pared by 6 bases and J by 8 bases, with 19 bases between. The CDR3 consists of 13 residues. Reverse transcribed after extraction, RNA yielded cDNA as the sequencing template. Produced via immunoSEQ multiplex PCR; TCRdb's table is partial and in-frame only. The sample has about 140,000 clones, about 85% seen once. V gene TRBV29-1 combines with J gene TRBJ1-2; D gene unclear. The sample in question was CD8+ T cells sorted from blood, obtained at week 4, from a patient treated with tofacitinib. This clonotype originated in a human donor with alopecia areata. DNA for the CDR3: TGCAGCGTAGACACTTGGGATAATTTGGGCTACACCTTC. This encodes CSVDTWDNLGYTF.